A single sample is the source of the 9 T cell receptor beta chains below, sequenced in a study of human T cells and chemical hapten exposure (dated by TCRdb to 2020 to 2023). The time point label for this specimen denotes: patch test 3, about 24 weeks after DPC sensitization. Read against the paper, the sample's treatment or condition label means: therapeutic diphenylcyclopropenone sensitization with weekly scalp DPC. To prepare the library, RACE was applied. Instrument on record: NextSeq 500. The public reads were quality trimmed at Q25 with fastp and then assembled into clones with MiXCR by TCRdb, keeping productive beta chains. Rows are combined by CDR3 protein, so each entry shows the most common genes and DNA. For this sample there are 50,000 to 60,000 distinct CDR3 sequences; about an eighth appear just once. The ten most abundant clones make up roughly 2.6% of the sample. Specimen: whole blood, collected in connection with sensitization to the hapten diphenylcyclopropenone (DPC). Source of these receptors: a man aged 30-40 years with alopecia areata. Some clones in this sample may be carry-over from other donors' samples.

The CDR3 DNA reads as TGTGCCAGCAGCTTAGATTCTGGCCTAGCGGGACACTCCTACAATGAGCAGTTCTTC. This translates into CASSLDSGLAGHSYNEQFF. The gene calls are TRBV7-9 and TRBJ2-1; 9 bases align to TRBD2. The CDR3 extends over 19 amino acids. The germline gives CDR1 SEHNR, CDR2 FQNEAQ (reference sequence). The junction had 10 bases not matched to a gene; V was cut back by 1 base and J by 0 bases.

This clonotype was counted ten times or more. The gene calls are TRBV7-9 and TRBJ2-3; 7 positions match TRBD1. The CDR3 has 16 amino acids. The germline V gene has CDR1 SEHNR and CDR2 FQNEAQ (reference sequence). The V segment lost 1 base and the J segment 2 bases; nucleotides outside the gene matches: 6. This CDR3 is CASSLDRGHPTDTQYF. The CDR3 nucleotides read TGTGCCAGCAGCTTAGACAGGGGTCATCCCACAGATACGCAGTATTTT.

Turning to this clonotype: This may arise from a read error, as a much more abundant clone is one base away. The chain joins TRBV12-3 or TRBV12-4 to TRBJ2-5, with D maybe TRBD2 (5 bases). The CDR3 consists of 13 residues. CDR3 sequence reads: CANSLEVRQTQYF. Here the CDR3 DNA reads TGTGCCAACAGTTTGGAGGTCCGGCAGACCCAGTACTTC.

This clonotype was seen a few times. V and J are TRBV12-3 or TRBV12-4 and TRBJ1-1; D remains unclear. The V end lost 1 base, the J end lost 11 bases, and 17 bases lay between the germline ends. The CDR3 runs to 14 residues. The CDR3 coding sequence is TGTGCCAGCAGTTTAGGGGTTGCTTCGATGTGGGCTTTCTTT. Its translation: CASSLGVASMWAFF.

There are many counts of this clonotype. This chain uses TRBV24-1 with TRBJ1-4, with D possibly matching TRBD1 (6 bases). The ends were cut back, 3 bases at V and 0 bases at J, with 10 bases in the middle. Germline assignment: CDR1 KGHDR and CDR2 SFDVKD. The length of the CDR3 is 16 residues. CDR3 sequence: CATSDAQGATNEKLFF. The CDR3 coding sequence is TGTGCCACCAGTGATGCACAGGGTGCAACTAATGAAAAACTGTTTTTT.

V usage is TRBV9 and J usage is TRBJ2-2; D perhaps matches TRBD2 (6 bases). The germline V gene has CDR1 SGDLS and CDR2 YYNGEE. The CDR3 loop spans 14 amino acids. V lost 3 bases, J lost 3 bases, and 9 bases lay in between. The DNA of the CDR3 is TGTGCCAGCAGCGCCATAGCGGACACCGGGGAGCTGTTTTTT. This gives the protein CASSAIADTGELFF.

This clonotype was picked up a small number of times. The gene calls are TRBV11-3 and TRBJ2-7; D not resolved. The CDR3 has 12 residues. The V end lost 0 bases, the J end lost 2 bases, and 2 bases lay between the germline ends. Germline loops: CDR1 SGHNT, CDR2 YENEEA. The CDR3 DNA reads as TGTGCCAGCAGCTTAGATCCCTACGAGCAGTACTTC. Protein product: CASSLDPYEQYF.

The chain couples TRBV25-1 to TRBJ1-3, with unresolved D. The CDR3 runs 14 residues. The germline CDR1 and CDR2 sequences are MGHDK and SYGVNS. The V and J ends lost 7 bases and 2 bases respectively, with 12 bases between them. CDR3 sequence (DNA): TGTGCCAGCATGGCCTGGGGAACTGGAAACACCATATATTTT. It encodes CASMAWGTGNTIYF. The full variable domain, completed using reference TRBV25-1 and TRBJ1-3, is EADIYQTPRYLVIGTGKKITLECSQTMGHDKMYWYQQDPGMELHLIHYSYGVNSTEKGDLSSESTVSRIRTEHFPLTLESARPSHTSQYLCASMAWGTGNTIYFGEGSWLTVV.

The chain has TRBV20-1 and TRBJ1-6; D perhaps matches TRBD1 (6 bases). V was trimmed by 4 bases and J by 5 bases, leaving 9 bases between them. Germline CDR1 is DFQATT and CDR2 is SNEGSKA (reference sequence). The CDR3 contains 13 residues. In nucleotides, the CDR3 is TGCAGTGCTAAAGCAGGGGATAATTCACCCCTCCACTTT. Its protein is CSAKAGDNSPLHF.